This T cell receptor (beta chain) was obtained from a study of cytomegalovirus exposure and HLA in healthy donors. On the study more broadly: A data release that came early held tens of millions of unique TCRs from HLA-typed donors.

Primers included in the PCR were 60 Vbeta and 13 Jbeta primers. Only in-frame clones appear in the TCRdb table, and some are missing; sequencing was by immunoSEQ multiplex PCR. The sample records 140,000 or so clones, approximately 86% being singletons. A note on this clone: Its cognate antigen is unknown.

Overall study results and limits: It was likely that a cluster of highly shared sequence variants was a sequencing artifact. Presence/absence analyses treated sequencing depth as roughly uniform across donors.

Germline loops: CDR1 SGHAT, CDR2 FQNNGV. The CDR3 runs to 16 residues. Trimming cost V 4 bases and J 2 bases; bases outside gene matches: 5. J is TRBJ2-3 and V is TRBV11-2; 11 nucleotides align to TRBD2. Source material: PBMCs. This TCR was sampled from a woman in her thirties or forties in good health and CMV-seronegative. CDR3 bases: TGTGCCAGCAGCTCCAGACTAGCGGGACTCACAGATACGCAGTATTTT. Protein: CASSSRLAGLTDTQYF.